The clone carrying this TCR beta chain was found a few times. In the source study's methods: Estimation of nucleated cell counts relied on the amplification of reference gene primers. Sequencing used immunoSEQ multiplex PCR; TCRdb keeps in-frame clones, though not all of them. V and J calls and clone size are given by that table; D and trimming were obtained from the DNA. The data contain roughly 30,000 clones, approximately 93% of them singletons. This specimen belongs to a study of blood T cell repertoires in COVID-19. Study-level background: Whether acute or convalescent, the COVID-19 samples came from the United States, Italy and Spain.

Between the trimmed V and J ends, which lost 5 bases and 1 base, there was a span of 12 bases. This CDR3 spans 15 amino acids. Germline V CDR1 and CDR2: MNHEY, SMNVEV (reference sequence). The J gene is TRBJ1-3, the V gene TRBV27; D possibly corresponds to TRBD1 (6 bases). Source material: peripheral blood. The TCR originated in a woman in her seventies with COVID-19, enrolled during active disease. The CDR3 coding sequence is TGTGCCAGCAGTGCCCTAGGGGGATCTGGAAACACCATATATTTT. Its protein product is CASSALGGSGNTIYF.